Below are 2 T cell receptor beta chains sequenced from a single sample in a study of T cells in localized non-small cell lung cancer. This table comes from immunoSEQ multiplex PCR, and its TCRdb copy is limited to in-frame clones, with some not included. The profile shows approximately 10,000 clones, around four fifths of them singletons. Sequencing used peripheral blood mononuclear cells, obtained before any cancer treatment. The receptors shown here come from a female donor older than 55 with stage II lung adenocarcinoma.

The rearrangement joins TRBV6-1 to TRBJ1-3; D might be TRBD1 (6 bases). Germline V lookup: CDR1 MNHNS, CDR2 SASEGT. The CDR3 extends over 17 amino acids. The V end lost 3 bases, the J end lost 0 bases, and 15 bases lay between the germline ends. The CDR3 region is CASSERTEPGSGNTIYF. As DNA, the CDR3 is TGTGCCAGCAGTGAGAGGACAGAACCGGGCTCTGGAAACACCATATATTTT.

This sequence joins TRBV15 and TRBJ1-1; D remains unclear. The germline V gene encodes CDR1 LNHNV and CDR2 YYDKDF (reference sequence). Deletions cut 1 base from V and 0 bases from J, with 9 bases between. This CDR3 contains 15 residues. The CDR3 DNA is TGTGCCACCAGCAGAGGGTACAGCATGAACACTGAAGCTTTCTTT. Its translation is CATSRGYSMNTEAFF.